These T cell receptor beta chains were read from a single sample in a study of shared clonotypes between healthy human individuals. Sequencing used immunoSEQ multiplex PCR; TCRdb keeps in-frame clones, though not all of them. Counted here are about 2.4 million clones, just over 90% occurring once; the ten biggest clones make up around 0.14%. What was sequenced was naive CD4+ T cells sorted from blood. Receptor source: a man between 18 and 29 years old in good health. Each CDR3 is given with its conserved first and last residue. Fields, in order: J gene, D gene, V gene, CDR3 protein. A D gene is named only where the DNA matches it firmly.

TRBJ2-1	TRBD2	TRBV30	CAWSVAGGPRNEQFF
TRBJ2-2	TRBD1	TRBV30	CAYSGTGNTGELFF
TRBJ1-4	NA	TRBV2	CASSGGAGATNEKLFF
TRBJ2-3	NA	TRBV30	CAWAVYLADTQYF
TRBJ1-1	NA	TRBV18	CASSPRQDPNTEAFF
TRBJ2-1	NA	TRBV7-9	CASSLVGGRTYNEQFF
TRBJ2-5	TRBD2	TRBV18	CASSSIILAGEETQYF
TRBJ1-2	NA	TRBV15	CATSREGTTLVSYGYTF
TRBJ1-5	NA	TRBV27	CASRQGLGNQPQHF
TRBJ2-7	NA	TRBV6-5	CASSPPRRSEQYF
TRBJ2-2	NA	TRBV29-1	CSVAINTGELFF
TRBJ2-5	NA	TRBV7-9	CASSLVQGHRETQYF
TRBJ2-3	TRBD2	TRBV7-2	CASSLSLAGGRSVTQYF
TRBJ1-2	TRBD1	TRBV15	CATSNDRVINYGYTF
TRBJ2-3	NA	TRBV5-1	CASSLRSWQGGTDTQYF
TRBJ1-4	NA	TRBV4-3	CASSPRSHGNEKLFF
TRBJ1-6	TRBD1	TRBV7-9	CASSLGTDNSPLHF
TRBJ2-6	TRBD1	TRBV18	CASSPWGQISSGANVLTF
TRBJ2-7	NA	TRBV11-2	CASSLGFRGANEQYF
TRBJ1-3	NA	TRBV6-1	CASSGARSGENTIYF
TRBJ2-2	NA	TRBV5-4	CASSLLLGGTGELFF
TRBJ2-1	NA	TRBV19	CASMSWLGDSNEQFF
TRBJ2-7	TRBD2	TRBV4-3	CASSQDGSGKDEQYF
TRBJ2-2	NA	TRBV13	CASSLSGHTGELFF
TRBJ1-4	NA	TRBV5-6	CASGSRVNEKLFF
TRBJ2-2	NA	TRBV7-9	CASSLPYVQLATGELFF
TRBJ2-7	TRBD1	TRBV6-4	CASSAPGSGTGGGEQYF
TRBJ2-3	TRBD2	TRBV7-2	CASSWHRLAVTDTQYF
TRBJ1-1	NA	TRBV9	CASSLLGGGDTEAFF